The rows below give T cell receptor beta chains drawn from one sample of a study of blood T cell repertoires in COVID-19. The repertoire was sequenced with immunoSEQ multiplex PCR; TCRdb's copy has only in-frame clones and lacks some. The sample has approximately 190,000 clones, roughly 86% seen once; the top ten hold 5.1%. The sample comprised peripheral blood. These receptors were collected from a woman in her seventies with active or convalescent COVID-19. Each CDR3 is given with its conserved first and last residue. The D gene is left open where the match is weak. Some rows mark clone size as missing; the rest say once, few, many or name a class of expanded clone.

J,D,V,size,CDR3,DNA
TRBJ1-2,TRBD1,TRBV28,.,CASSLRTGFYGYTF,TGTGCCAGCAGTTTACGGACAGGGTTCTATGGCTACACCTTC
TRBJ2-6,.,TRBV29-1,.,CSVAQGPGANVLTF,TGCAGCGTTGCGCAGGGTCCCGGGGCCAACGTCCTGACTTTC
TRBJ2-5,.,TRBV5-1,.,CASSPGNLAETQYF,TGCGCCAGCAGCCCCGGGAATCTGGCCGAGACCCAGTACTTC
TRBJ2-1,TRBD2,TRBV20-1,.,CSASQTRLAGGFEQFF,TGCAGTGCTAGTCAAACCAGACTAGCGGGAGGGTTCGAGCAGTTCTTC
TRBJ1-1,TRBD1,TRBV6-5,.,CASSSGQGGLNTEAFF,TGTGCCAGCAGTTCTGGACAGGGGGGGTTGAACACTGAAGCTTTCTTT
TRBJ2-7,TRBD2,TRBV11-2,.,CASSRLAGDLGYEQYF,TGTGCCAGCAGCAGGCTAGCGGGAGACTTAGGCTACGAGCAGTACTTC
TRBJ2-3,.,TRBV18,.,CASSPPKGTDTQYF,TGTGCCAGCTCACCACCGAAGGGGACAGATACGCAGTATTTT
TRBJ2-5,.,TRBV24-1,.,CATSDKGQETQYF,TGTGCCACCAGTGATAAGGGGCAAGAGACCCAGTACTTC
TRBJ1-1,TRBD1,TRBV19,.,CASISRTGGLTVNTEAFF,TGTGCCAGTATCTCAAGGACAGGGGGCCTCACAGTTAACACTGAAGCTTTCTTT
TRBJ2-3,TRBD2,TRBV7-6,.,CASSLALIAGGSTDTQYF,TGTGCCAGCAGCTTAGCCCTAATAGCGGGAGGGAGCACAGATACGCAGTATTTT
TRBJ2-5,.,TRBV3-1/TRBV3-2,few,CASSSWGRETQYF,TGTGCCAGCAGCTCCTGGGGGAGGGAGACCCAGTACTTC
TRBJ2-1,.,TRBV4-1,.,CASSQVEGGNEQFF,TGCGCCAGCAGCCAAGTAGAGGGTGGGAATGAGCAGTTCTTC
TRBJ2-3,TRBD2,TRBV18,.,CASSLIAGDGTDTQYF,TGTGCCAGCTCACTTATAGCGGGAGATGGCACAGATACGCAGTATTTT
TRBJ1-6,.,TRBV4-1,few,CASSHEGSPLHF,TGCGCCAGCAGCCATGAGGGATCACCCCTCCACTTT
TRBJ1-3,.,TRBV6-5,.,CASSRGSGNTIYF,TGTGCCAGCAGTAGGGGATCTGGAAACACCATATATTTT
TRBJ2-7,.,TRBV2,.,CASRPQPDPYEQYF,TGTGCCAGCAGACCACAGCCTGACCCCTACGAGCAGTACTTC